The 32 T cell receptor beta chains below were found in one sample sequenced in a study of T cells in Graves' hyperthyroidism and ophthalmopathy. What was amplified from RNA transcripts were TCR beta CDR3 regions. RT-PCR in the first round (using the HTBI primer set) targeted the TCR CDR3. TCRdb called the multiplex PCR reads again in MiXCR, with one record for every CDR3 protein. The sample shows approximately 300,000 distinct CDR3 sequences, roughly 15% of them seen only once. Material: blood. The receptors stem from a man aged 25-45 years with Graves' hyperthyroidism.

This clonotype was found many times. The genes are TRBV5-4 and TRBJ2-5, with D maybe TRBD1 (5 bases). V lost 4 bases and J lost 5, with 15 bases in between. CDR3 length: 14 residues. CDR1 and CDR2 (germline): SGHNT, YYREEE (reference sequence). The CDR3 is CASSPTREWETQYF. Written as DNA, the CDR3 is TGTGCCAGCAGCCCTACCAGGGAATGGGAGACCCAGTACTTC. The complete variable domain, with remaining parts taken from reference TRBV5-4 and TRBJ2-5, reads ETGVTQSPTHLIKTRGQQVTLRCSSQSGHNTVSWYQQALGQGPQFIFQYYREEENGRGNFPPRFSGLQFPNYSSELNVNALELDDSALYLCASSPTREWETQYFGPGTRLLVL.

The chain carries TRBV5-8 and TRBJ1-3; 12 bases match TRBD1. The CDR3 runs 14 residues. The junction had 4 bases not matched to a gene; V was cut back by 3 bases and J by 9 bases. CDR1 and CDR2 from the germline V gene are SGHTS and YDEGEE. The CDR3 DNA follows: TGTGCCAGCAGCTGGGACAGGGGGCAGGTCACCATATATTTT. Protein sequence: CASSWDRGQVTIYF.

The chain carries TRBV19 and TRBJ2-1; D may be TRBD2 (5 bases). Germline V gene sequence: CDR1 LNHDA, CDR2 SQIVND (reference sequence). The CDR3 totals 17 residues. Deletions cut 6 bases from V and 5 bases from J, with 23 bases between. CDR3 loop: CASRMVLVNIVDNEQFF. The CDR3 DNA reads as TGTGCCAGTAGAATGGTACTAGTGAACATTGTGGACAATGAGCAGTTCTTC.

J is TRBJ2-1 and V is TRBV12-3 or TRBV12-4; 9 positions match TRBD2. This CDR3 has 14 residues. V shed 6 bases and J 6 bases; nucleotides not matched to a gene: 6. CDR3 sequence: CASRLTGLANEQFF. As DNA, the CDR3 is TGTGCCAGCAGACTAACGGGACTAGCCAATGAGCAGTTCTTC.

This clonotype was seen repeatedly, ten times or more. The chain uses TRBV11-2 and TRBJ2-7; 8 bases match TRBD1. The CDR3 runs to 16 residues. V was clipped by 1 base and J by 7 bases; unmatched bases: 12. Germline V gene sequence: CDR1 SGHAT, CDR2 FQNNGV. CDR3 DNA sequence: TGTGCCAGCAGCTTAGTAGGGGGGCAGGGGGCTGGAGAGCAGTACTTC. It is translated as CASSLVGGQGAGEQYF.

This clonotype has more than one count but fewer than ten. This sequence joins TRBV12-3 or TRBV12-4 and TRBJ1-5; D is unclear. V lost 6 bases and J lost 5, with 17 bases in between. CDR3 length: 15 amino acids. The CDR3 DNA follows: TGTGCCAGCAGCTACGTTGGGCAGAAATATCAGCCCCAGCATTTT. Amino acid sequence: CASSYVGQKYQPQHF.

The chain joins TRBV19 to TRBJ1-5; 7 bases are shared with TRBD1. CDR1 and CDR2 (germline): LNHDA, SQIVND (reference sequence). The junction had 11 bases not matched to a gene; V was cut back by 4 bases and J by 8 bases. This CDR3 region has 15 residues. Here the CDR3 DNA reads TGTGCCAGTAGTAAAAGACAGGGCCGGAATGAGCCCCAGCATTTT. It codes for CASSKRQGRNEPQHF.

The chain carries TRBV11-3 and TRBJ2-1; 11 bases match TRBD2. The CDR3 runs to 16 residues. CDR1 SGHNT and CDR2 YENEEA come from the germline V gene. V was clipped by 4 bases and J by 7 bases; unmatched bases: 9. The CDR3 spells CASSSILAGGANEQFF. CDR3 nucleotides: TGTGCCAGCAGCTCCATCCTAGCGGGAGGTGCTAATGAGCAGTTCTTC.

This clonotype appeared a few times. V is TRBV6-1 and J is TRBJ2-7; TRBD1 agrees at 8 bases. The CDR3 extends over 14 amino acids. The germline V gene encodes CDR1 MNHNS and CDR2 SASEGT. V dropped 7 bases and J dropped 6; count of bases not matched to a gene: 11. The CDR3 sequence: CASKDRALCGEQYF. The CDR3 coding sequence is TGTGCCAGCAAGGACAGGGCCCTTTGTGGCGAGCAGTACTTC.

CDR3 sequence (DNA): TGCAGCGTTCGTGGACTAGCGGGCGGGGTCTTGAACACCGGGGAGCTGTTTTTT. Translated: CSVRGLAGGVLNTGELFF. The V and J genes are TRBV29-1 and TRBJ2-2; TRBD2 aligns across 11 bases. V trimming: 5 bases; J trimming: 1 base; junction bases outside the gene matches: 12. The CDR3 length is 18 residues. The germline CDR1 and CDR2 sequences are SQVTM and ANQGSEA.

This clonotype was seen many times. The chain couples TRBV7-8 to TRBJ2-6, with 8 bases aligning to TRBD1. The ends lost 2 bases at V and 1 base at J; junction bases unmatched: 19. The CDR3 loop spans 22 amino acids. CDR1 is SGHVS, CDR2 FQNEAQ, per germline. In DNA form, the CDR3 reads TGTGCCAGCAGCTTAAGGCTGAGGGGGGCAGGGGGCCTACTGTCTGGGGCCAACGTCCTGACTTTC. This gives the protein CASSLRLRGAGGLLSGANVLTF.

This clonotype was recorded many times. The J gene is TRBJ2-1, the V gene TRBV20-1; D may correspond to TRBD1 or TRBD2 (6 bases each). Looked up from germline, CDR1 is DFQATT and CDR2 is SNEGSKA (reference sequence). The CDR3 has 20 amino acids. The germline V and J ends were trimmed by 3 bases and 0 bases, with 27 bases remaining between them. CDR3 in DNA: TGCAGTGCTAGCTCTCTAACTAGGGGGTTTCGGCGGGGCTCCTACAATGAGCAGTTCTTC. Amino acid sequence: CSASSLTRGFRRGSYNEQFF.

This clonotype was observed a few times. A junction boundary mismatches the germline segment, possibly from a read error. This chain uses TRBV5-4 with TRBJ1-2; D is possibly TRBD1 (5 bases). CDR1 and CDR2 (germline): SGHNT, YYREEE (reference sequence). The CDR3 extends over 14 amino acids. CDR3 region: CASSLADRYYGCTF. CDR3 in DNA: TGTGCCAGCAGCTTGGCCGACAGATACTATGGCTGCACCTTC.

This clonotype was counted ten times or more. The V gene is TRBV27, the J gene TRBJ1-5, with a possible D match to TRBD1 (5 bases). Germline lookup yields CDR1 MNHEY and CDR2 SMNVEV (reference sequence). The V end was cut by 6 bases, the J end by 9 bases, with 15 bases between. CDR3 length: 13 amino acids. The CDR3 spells CASSGTLGGPQHF. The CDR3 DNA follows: TGTGCCAGCAGCGGGACTCTGGGAGGGCCCCAGCATTTT.

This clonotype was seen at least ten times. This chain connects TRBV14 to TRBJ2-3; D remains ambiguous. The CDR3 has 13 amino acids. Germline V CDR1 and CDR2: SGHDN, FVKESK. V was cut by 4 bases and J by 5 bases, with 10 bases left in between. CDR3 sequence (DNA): TGTGCCAGCAGCCGAAGAAGGGTAGATACGCAGTATTTT. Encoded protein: CASSRRRVDTQYF.

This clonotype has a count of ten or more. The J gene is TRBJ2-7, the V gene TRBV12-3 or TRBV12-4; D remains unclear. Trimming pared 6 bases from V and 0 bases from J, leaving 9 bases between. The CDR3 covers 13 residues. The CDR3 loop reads CASRGTRSYEQYF. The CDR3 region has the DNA TGTGCCAGCAGGGGAACCCGCTCCTACGAGCAGTACTTC.

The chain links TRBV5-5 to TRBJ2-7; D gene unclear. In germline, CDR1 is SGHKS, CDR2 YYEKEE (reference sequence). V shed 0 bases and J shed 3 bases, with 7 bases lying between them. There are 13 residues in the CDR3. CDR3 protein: CASSLEFRYEQYF. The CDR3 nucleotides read TGTGCCAGCAGCTTGGAATTCCGCTACGAGCAGTACTTC.

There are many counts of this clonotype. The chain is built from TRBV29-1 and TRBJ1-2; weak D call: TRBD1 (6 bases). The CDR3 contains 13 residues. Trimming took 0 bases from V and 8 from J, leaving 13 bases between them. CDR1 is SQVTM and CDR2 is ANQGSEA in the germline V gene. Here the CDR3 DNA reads TGCAGCGTTGAAGAATCCAGGGGCGACGGCTACACCTTC. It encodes CSVEESRGDGYTF.

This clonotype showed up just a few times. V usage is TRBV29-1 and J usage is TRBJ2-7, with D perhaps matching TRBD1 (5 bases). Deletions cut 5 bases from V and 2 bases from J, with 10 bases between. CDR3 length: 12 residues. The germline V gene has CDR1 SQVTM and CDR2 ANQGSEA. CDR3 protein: CSVTDTTYEQYF. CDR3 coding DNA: TGCAGCGTTACGGACACCACCTACGAGCAGTACTTC.

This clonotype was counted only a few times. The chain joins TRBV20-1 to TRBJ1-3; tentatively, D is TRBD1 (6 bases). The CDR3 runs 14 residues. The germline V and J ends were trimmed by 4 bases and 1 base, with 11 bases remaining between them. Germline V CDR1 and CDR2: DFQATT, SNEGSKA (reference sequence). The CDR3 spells CSAKDSKSGNTIYF. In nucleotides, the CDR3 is TGCAGTGCTAAGGACAGCAAGTCTGGAAACACCATATATTTT.

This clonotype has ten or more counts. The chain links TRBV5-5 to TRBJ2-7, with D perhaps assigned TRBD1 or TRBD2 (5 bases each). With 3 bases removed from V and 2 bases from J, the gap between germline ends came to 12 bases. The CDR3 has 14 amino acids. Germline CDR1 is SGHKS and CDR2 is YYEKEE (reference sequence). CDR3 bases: TGTGCCAGCAGCTCCGGGACGGCTACCTACGAGCAGTACTTC. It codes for CASSSGTATYEQYF.

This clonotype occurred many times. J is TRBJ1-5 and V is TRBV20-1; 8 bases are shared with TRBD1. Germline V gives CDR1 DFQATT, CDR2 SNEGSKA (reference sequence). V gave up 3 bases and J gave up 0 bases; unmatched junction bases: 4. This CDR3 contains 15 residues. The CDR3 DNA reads TGCAGTGCTAGGACAGGGGAATATAGCAATCAGCCCCAGCATTTT. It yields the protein CSARTGEYSNQPQHF.

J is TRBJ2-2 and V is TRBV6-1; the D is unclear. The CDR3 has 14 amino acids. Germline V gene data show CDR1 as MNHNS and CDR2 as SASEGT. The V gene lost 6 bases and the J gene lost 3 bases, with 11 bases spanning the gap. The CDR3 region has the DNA TGTGCCAGCAGGGGCCAGTTAGACACCGGGGAGCTGTTTTTT. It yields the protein CASRGQLDTGELFF.

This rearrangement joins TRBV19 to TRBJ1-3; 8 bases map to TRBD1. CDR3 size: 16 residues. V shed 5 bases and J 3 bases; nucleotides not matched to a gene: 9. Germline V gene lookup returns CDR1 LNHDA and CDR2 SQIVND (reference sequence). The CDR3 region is CASSGQGMRNGNTIYF. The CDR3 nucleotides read TGTGCCAGTAGTGGACAGGGTATGCGGAATGGAAACACCATATATTTT.

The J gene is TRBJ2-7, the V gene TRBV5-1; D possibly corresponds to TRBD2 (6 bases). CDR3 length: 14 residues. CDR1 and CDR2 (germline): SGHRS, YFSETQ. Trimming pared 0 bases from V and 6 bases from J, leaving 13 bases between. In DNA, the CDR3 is TGCGCCAGCAGCTTGGCGGGGGAGGCGGTCGAGCAGTACTTC. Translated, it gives CASSLAGEAVEQYF.

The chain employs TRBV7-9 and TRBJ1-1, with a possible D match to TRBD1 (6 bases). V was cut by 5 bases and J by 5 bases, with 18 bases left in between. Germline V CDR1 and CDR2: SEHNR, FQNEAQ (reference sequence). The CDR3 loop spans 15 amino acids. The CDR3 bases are TGTGCCAGCAGCAGAGGGCAGGGGAGTGGGACTGAAGCTTTCTTT. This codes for CASSRGQGSGTEAFF.

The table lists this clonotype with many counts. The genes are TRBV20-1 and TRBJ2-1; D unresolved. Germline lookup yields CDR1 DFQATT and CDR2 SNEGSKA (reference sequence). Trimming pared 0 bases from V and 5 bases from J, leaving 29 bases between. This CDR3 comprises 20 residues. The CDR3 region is CSARDGLNGYDANRDNEQFF. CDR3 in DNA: TGCAGTGCTAGAGATGGATTAAATGGTTACGATGCGAACCGTGACAATGAGCAGTTCTTC.

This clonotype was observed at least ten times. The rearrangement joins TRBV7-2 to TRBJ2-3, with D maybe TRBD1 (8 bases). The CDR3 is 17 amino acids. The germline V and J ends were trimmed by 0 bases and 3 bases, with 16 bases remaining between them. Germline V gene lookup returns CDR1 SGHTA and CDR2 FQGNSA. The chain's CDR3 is CASSLAPTGGGTDTQYF. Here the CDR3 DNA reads TGTGCCAGCAGCTTAGCGCCTACAGGGGGGGGGACAGATACGCAGTATTTT.

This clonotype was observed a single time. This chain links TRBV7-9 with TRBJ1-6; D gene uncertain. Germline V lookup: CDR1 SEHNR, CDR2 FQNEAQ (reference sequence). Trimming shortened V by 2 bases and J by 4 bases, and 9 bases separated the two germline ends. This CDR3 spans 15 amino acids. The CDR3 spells CASSLQASYNSPLHF. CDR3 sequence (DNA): TGTGCCAGCAGCTTACAGGCATCTTATAATTCACCCCTCCACTTT.

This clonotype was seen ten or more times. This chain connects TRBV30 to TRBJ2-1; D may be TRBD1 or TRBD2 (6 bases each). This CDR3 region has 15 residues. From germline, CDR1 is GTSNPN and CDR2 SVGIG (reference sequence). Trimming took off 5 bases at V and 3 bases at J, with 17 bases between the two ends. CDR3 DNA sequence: TGTGCCTGGGAAAGGGGGGTAGTAGGCTACAATGAGCAGTTCTTC. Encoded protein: CAWERGVVGYNEQFF.

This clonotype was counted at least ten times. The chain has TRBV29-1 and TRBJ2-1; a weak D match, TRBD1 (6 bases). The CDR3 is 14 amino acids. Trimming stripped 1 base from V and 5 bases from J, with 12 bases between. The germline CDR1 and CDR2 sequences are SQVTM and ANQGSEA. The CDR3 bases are TGCAGCGTTGAAGTGGGGGCAGGCGACAATGAGCAGTTCTTC. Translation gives CSVEVGAGDNEQFF.

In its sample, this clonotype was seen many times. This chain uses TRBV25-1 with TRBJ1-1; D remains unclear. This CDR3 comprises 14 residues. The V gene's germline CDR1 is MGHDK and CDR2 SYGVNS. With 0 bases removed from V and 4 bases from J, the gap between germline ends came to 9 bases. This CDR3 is CASSEYRGSTEAFF. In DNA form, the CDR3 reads TGTGCCAGCAGTGAATATCGGGGAAGCACTGAAGCTTTCTTT.